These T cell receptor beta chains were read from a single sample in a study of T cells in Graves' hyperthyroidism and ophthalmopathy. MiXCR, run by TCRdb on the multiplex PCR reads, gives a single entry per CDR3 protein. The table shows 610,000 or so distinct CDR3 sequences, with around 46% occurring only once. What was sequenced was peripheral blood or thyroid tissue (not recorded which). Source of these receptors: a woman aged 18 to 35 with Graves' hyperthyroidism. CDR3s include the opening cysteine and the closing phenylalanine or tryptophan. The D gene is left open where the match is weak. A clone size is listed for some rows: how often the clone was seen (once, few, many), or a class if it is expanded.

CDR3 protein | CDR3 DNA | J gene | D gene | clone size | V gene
CASSMTLKNIQYF | TGTGCCAGTAGTATGACTCTCAAAAACATTCAGTACTTC | TRBJ2-4 | . | . | TRBV19
CASRWGGARNTEAFF | TGTGCCAGCCGCTGGGGGGGGGCCCGGAACACTGAAGCTTTCTTT | TRBJ1-1 | . | . | TRBV11-3
CSARFDGRGETYNSPLHF | TGCAGTGCTAGGTTTGACGGGAGAGGGGAGACCTATAATTCACCCCTCCACTTT | TRBJ1-6 | . | . | TRBV20-1
CASSLDRASGNTIYF | TGTGCCAGCAGCTTGGACAGGGCCTCTGGAAACACCATATATTTT | TRBJ1-3 | TRBD1 | . | TRBV7-8
CASSYLGSGNTIYF | TGTGCCAGCAGTTACCTGGGCTCTGGAAACACCATATATTTT | TRBJ1-3 | . | many | TRBV6-6
CSLFEGETQYF | TGCAGCCTTTTTGAGGGGGAGACCCAGTACTTC | TRBJ2-5 | . | . | TRBV29-1
CATSDLSRENLETQYF | TGTGCCACCAGTGATTTGTCGCGGGAGAATTTGGAGACCCAGTACTTC | TRBJ2-5 | TRBD2 | . | TRBV24-1
CASSDPPSGSSYNEQFF | TGTGCCAGCAGTGACCCCCCCTCCGGAAGCTCCTACAATGAGCAGTTCTTC | TRBJ2-1 | . | . | TRBV6-4
CASSASGTGELFF | TGTGCCAGCAGCGCCTCCGGGACCGGGGAGCTGTTTTTT | TRBJ2-2 | . | few | TRBV9
CASSSDGGGGVQHF | TGTGCCAGCAGTTCGGACGGGGGAGGAGGTGTCCAGCATTTT | TRBJ1-5 | . | many | TRBV12-3/TRBV12-4
CASTNKSNQPQHF | TGTGCCAGCACCAACAAGAGTAATCAGCCCCAGCATTTT | TRBJ1-5 | . | many | TRBV6-1
CATSSFPTGGGTQYF | TGTGCCACCAGCAGCTTTCCCACGGGCGGCGGGACCCAGTACTTC | TRBJ2-5 | . | . | TRBV15
CASSIGPGPGETQYF | TGTGCCAGTAGTATAGGTCCGGGTCCCGGGGAGACCCAGTACTTC | TRBJ2-5 | . | many | TRBV19
CASSSLRSSMNTEAFF | TGTGCCAGCAGCTCACTCCGGTCCAGCATGAACACTGAAGCTTTCTTT | TRBJ1-1 | . | many | TRBV7-2
CASSLGRDIQPQHF | TGTGCCAGCAGCTTAGGTAGGGATATCCAGCCCCAGCATTTT | TRBJ1-5 | . | . | TRBV13
CATSDYRANTEAFF | TGTGCCACCAGTGATTACAGGGCGAACACTGAAGCTTTCTTT | TRBJ1-1 | . | . | TRBV24-1
CASSIVGLINNEKLFF | TGTGCCAGTAGTATAGTGGGCCTAATTAACAATGAAAAACTGTTTTTT | TRBJ1-4 | . | . | TRBV19
CATSDRGLETQYF | TGTGCCACCAGTGATCGAGGGCTAGAGACCCAGTACTTC | TRBJ2-5 | . | . | TRBV24-1
CASSFGPGRNEQYF | . | TRBJ2-7 | . | many | TRBV12-3/TRBV12-4
CASSFGSSGTETQYF | TGTGCCAGCAGCTTTGGCTCGAGCGGGACCGAGACCCAGTACTTC | TRBJ2-5 | TRBD2 | . | TRBV7-2
CASSVGTASESYEQYF | TGTGCCAGCAGCGTAGGGACGGCTAGCGAGTCCTACGAGCAGTACTTC | TRBJ2-7 | . | many | TRBV9
CASSTTGQGGEKLFF | TGTGCCAGCAGCACTACGGGACAGGGAGGTGAAAAACTGTTTTTT | TRBJ1-4 | TRBD1 | . | TRBV12-3/TRBV12-4
CSGTGLHTGELFF | TGCAGTGGTACCGGGCTTCACACCGGGGAGCTGTTTTTT | TRBJ2-2 | . | many | TRBV20-1
CATSSLLGALDEQYF | TGTGCCACCAGCAGTTTATTGGGGGCCTTGGACGAGCAGTACTTC | TRBJ2-7 | . | once | TRBV15
CASRGGGTYEQYF | TGTGCCAGCCGGGGGGGAGGAACCTACGAGCAGTACTTC | TRBJ2-7 | TRBD2 | . | TRBV2
CASHFNRAGANVLTF | TGTGCCAGTCACTTTAATAGGGCTGGGGCCAACGTCCTGACTTTC | TRBJ2-6 | . | many | TRBV19